This TCR beta chain was identified during a study of CD8 T cells in Susac syndrome (dated by TCRdb to 2018 to 2020). Regarding the complete study: The study used repertoire sequencing to test whether antigen drove CD8+ T cell activation and differentiation in Susac syndrome.

The count of this clonotype is one. Its antigen target is currently unknown. No quality values exist for individual bases; no much larger clone is one base distant. A single read is weak support. RNA was extracted using the RNeasy kit, and about 0.5 to 1 ug of the RNA was reverse transcribed with random hexamers. The immunoSEQ multiplex PCR assay, which covers 54 Vbeta and 13 Jbeta segments, was used to amplify TCR beta CDR3 regions. Bias from PCR amplification was corrected by using a synthetic template baseline for primer optimization and for computational correction. The original pipeline was this. Reads were annotated to V, D and J genes per IMGT and analyzed with immunoSEQ Analyzer, keeping only productive sequences. To calculate clonality, Shannon entropy was normalized by log2 of the number of productive unique sequences and then subtracted from one. For each patient and control, public and private clones were evaluated among the 100 most prevalent clones. Susac-specific clones were defined as absent from healthy and MS cohorts, over a thousand published viral clones and other ImmuneACCESS disease sequences. TCRdb cleaned the public reads at Q25 with fastp, built clones with MiXCR and kept in-frame beta chains. Merged by CDR3 protein, the rows form single entries marked with the most common genes and DNA. TCRdb, rather than the study authors, made the V and J calls. The sample table records 150,000 to 200,000 distinct CDR3 sequences; over 85% of these occur just once. The top ten hold 0.13% of the sample.

What the study reported, not specific to this receptor: The number of individuals in the TCR sequencing and HLA analysis was acknowledged as relatively small.

At the junction V is shortened by 3 bases and J by 6 bases, with 13 bases in between. Via the germline V gene (reference sequence), CDR1 is PRHDT and CDR2 FYEKMQ. The CDR3 holds 14 amino acids from the cysteine to the phenylalanine. Here the CDR3 DNA is all that survives: 42 bases in frame from base 1. Peripheral blood CD8+ and CD4+ T cells from healthy donors, Susac syndrome patients and multiple sclerosis patients were profiled using high-throughput TCR beta sequencing. Healthy donors were age- and sex-matched controls. Bulk CD8+ and CD4+ T cells were purified by magnetic negative isolation, whereas CD8+ TEMRA cells were enriched by FACS. Blood was drawn into EDTA tubes, processed within 24 hours, and PBMCs were isolated by density gradient centrifugation. PBMCs intended for TCR sequencing were cryopreserved in liquid nitrogen and thawed later in a water bath at 37 degrees C. A purity of at least 90% was achieved for sorted or isolated CD4+, CD8+ and CD8+ TEMRA cells.

Sample: CD4+ T cells from PBMCs. Rearrangement joined TRBV13 to TRBJ2-3; confidence is insufficient to name the D gene. This clonotype was obtained from a human donor in good health. The base sequence is TGTGCCAGCAGCTTCTCCCCCCTGAGGGATACGCAGTATTTT. This translates into CASSFSPLRDTQYF.